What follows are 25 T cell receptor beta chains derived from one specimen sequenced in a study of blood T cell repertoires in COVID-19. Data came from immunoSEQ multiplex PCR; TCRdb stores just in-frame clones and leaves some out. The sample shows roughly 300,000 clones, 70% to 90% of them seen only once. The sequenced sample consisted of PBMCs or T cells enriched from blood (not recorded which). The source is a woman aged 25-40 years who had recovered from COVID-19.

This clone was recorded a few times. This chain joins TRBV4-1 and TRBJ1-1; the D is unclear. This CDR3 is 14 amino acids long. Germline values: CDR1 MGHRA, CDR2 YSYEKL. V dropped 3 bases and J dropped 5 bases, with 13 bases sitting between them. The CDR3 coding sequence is TGCGCCAGCAGCCAGACACGGCGCCCAACTGAAGCTTTCTTT. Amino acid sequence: CASSQTRRPTEAFF.

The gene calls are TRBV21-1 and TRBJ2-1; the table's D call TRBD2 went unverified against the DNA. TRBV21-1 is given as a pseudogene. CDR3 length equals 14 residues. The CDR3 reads CASSKGESLNEQFF. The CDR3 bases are TGTGCCAGCAGCAAAGGCGAAAGTCTCAATGAGCAGTTCTTC.

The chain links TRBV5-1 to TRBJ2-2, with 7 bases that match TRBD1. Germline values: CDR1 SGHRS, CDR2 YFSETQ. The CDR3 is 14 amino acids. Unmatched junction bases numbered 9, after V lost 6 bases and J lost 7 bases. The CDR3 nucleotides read TGCGCCAGCACCCGGACAGGTCGGGGCGGGGAGCTGTTTTTT. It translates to CASTRTGRGGELFF.

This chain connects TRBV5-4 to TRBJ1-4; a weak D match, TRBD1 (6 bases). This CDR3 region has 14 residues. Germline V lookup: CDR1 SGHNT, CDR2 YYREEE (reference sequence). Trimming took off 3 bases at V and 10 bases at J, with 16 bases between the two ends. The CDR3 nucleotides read TGTGCCAGCAGCTCCCCCCGATCACAGGGAAAACTGTTTTTT. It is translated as CASSSPRSQGKLFF. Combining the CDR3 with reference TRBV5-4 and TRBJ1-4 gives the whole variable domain ETGVTQSPTHLIKTRGQQVTLRCSSQSGHNTVSWYQQALGQGPQFIFQYYREEENGRGNFPPRFSGLQFPNYSSELNVNALELDDSALYLCASSSPRSQGKLFFGSGTQLSVL.

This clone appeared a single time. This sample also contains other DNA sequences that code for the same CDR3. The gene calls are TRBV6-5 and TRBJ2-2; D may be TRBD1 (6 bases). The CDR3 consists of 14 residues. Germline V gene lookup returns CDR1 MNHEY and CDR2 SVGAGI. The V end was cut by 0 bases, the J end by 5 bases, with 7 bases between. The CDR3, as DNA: TGTGCCAGCAGTTACTCAACAGGGACCGGGGAGCTGTTTTTT. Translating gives CASSYSTGTGELFF.

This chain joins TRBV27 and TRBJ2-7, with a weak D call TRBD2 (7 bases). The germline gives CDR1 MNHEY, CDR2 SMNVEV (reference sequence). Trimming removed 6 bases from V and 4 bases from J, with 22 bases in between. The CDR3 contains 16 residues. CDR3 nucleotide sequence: TGTGCCAGCAGCCGTACCCGGAGGGGGGGGCAATACGAGCAGTACTTC. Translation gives CASSRTRRGGQYEQYF.

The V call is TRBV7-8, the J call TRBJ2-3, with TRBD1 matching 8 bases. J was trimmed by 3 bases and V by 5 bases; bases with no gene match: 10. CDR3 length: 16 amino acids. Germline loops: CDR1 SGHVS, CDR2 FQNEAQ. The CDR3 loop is CASSLSGTGLTDTQYF. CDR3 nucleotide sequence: TGTGCCAGCAGCCTATCCGGGACAGGCCTAACAGATACGCAGTATTTT.

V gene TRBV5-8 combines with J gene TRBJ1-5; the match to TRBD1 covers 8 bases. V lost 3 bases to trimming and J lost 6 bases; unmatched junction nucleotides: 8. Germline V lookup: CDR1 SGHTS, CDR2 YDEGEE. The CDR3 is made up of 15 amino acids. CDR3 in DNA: TGTGCCAGCAGCTCTACAGGGGGGTTCGGTCAGCCCCAGCATTTT. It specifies CASSSTGGFGQPQHF.

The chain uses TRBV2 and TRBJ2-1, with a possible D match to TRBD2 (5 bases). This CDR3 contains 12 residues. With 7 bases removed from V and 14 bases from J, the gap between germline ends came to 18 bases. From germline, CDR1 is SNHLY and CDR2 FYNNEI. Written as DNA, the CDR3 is TGTGCCAGCACCCCAGGCGGGTCAAAGGAGTTCTTC. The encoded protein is CASTPGGSKEFF.

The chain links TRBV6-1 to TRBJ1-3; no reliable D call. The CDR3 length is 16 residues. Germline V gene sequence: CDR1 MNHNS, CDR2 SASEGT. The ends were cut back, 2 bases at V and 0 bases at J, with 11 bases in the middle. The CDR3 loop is CASSEPGRGSGNTIYF. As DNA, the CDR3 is TGTGCCAGCAGTGAACCCGGACGGGGCTCTGGAAACACCATATATTTT.

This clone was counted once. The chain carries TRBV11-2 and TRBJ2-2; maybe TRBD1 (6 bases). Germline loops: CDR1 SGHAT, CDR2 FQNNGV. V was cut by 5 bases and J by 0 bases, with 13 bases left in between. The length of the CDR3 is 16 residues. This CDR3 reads CASSPGVVANTGELFF. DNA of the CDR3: TGTGCCAGCAGCCCAGGGGTGGTGGCGAACACCGGGGAGCTGTTTTTT.

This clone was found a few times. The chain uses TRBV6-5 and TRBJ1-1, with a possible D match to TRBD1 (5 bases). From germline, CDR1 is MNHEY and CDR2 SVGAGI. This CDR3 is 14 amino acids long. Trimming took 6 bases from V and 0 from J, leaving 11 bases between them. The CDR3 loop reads CASRRQTMNTEAFF. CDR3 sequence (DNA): TGTGCCAGCAGGCGACAGACCATGAACACTGAAGCTTTCTTT.

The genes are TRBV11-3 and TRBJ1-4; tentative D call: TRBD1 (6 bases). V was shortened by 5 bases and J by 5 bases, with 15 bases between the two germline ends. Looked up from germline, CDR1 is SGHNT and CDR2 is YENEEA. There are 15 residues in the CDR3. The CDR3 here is CASSRGGGPNEKLFF. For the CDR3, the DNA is TGTGCCAGCAGCCGCGGGGGGGGGCCAAATGAAAAACTGTTTTTT.

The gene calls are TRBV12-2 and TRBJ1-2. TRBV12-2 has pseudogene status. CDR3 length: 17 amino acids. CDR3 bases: TGTGCAAGTCGCCCCGGGGGTGAGGTTACCCTTAACTATGGCTACACCTTC. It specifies CASRPGGEVTLNYGYTF.

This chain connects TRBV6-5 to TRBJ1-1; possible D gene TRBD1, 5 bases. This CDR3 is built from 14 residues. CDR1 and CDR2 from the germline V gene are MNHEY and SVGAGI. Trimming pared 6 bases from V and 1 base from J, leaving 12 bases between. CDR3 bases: TGTGCCAGCAGATCCCACGACAGGAACACTGAAGCTTTCTTT. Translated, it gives CASRSHDRNTEAFF.

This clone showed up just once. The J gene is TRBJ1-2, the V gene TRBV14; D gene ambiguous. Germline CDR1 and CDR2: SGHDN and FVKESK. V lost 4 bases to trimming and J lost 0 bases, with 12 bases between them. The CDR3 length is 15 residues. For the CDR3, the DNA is TGTGCCAGCAGCCCAGCTGTAGCCCCTAACTATGGCTACACCTTC. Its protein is CASSPAVAPNYGYTF.

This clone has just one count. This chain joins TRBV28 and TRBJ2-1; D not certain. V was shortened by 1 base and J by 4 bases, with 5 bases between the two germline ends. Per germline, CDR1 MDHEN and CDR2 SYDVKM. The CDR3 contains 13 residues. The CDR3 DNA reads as TGTGCCAGCAGTTTATCATCATACAATGAGCAGTTCTTC. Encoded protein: CASSLSSYNEQFF.

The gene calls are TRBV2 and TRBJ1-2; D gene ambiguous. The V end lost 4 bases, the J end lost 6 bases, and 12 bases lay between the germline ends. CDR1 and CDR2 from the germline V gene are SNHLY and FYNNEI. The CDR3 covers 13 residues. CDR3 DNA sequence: TGTGCCAGCAGTGGGCCCGTCCCGAATGGCTACACCTTC. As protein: CASSGPVPNGYTF.

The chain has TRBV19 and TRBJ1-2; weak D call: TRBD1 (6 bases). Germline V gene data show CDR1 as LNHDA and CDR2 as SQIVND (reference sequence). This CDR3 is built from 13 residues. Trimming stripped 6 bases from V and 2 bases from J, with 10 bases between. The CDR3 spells CASRLTGNYGYTF. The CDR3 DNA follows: TGTGCCAGTAGGCTAACAGGGAACTATGGCTACACCTTC.

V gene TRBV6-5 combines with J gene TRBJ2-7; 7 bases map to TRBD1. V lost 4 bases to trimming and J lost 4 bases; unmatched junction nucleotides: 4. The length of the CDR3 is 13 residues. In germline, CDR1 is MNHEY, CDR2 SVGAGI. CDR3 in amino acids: CASSSSGGYEQYF. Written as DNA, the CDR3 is TGTGCCAGCAGTTCCTCAGGGGGTTACGAGCAGTACTTC.

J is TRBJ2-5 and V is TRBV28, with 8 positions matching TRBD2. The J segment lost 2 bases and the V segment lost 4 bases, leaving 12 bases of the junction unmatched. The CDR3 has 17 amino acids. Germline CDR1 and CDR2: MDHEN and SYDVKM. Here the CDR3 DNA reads TGTGCCAGCAGTTCGCTACTAGCGGATTATTGGCAAGAGACCCAGTACTTC. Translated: CASSSLLADYWQETQYF.

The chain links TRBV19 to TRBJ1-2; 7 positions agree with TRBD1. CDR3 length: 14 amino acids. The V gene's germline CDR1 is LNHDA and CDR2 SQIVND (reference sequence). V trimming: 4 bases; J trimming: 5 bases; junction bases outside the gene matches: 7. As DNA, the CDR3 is TGTGCCAGTAGTAAGGGGACAGACTTATATGGCTACACCTTC. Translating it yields CASSKGTDLYGYTF.

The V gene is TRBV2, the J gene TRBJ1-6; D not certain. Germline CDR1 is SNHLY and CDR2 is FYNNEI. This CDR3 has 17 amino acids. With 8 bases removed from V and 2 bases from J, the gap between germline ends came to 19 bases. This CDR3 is CASPQERLSAYNSPLHF. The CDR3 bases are TGTGCCAGCCCCCAAGAGCGACTATCTGCCTATAATTCACCCCTCCACTTT.

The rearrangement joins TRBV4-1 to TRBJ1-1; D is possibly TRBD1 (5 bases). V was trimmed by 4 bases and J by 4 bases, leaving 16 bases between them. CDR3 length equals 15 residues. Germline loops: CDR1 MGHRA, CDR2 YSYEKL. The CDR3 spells CASSPGETQGTEAFF. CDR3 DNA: TGCGCCAGCAGCCCTGGGGAAACCCAGGGCACTGAAGCTTTCTTT.

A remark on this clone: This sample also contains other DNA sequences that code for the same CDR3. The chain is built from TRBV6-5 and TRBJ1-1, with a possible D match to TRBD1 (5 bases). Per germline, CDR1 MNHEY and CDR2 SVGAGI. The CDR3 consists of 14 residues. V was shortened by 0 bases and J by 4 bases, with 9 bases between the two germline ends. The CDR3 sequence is CASSYSGGGTEAFF. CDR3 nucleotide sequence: TGTGCCAGCAGTTACTCGGGGGGAGGCACTGAAGCTTTCTTT.